What follows are 31 T cell receptor beta chains derived from one specimen sequenced in a study of Graves' ophthalmopathy and Graves' hyperthyroidism. Investigators amplified TCR beta CDR3 regions from RNA transcripts. Amplification began with first-round RT-PCR using HTBI primers, then second-round multiplex PCR was performed. Each CDR3 protein is one row after TCRdb ran MiXCR on the multiplex PCR reads. The sample has a few hundred thousand distinct CDR3 sequences; approximately 35% are singletons. Source material: peripheral blood or thyroid tissue (not recorded which). These receptors were collected from an adult man with Graves' hyperthyroidism.

This clonotype has only a few counts. CDR3 nucleotide sequence: TGTGCCAGCAGCCATGGACTAGGCGCAGATACGCAGTATTTT. Translation: CASSHGLGADTQYF. The gene calls are TRBV7-9 and TRBJ2-3; 7 bases map to TRBD2. This CDR3 region has 14 residues. The junction had 6 bases not matched to a gene; V was cut back by 5 bases and J by 4 bases. Germline CDR1 and CDR2: SEHNR and FQNEAQ (reference sequence).

This chain uses TRBV4-2 with TRBJ1-4; tentatively, D is TRBD1 (6 bases). V lost 0 bases and J lost 8, with 19 bases in between. This CDR3 is built from 17 residues. In germline, CDR1 is LGHNA, CDR2 YNFKEQ. As DNA, the CDR3 is TGTGCCAGCAGCCAAGACGGTGCAGGGGCCAATAAGGAAAAACTGTTTTTT. Protein: CASSQDGAGANKEKLFF.

This clonotype was seen once. V and J are TRBV28 and TRBJ1-4, with a possible D match to TRBD1 (6 bases). The V and J ends lost 5 bases and 7 bases respectively, with 14 bases between them. Germline CDR1 MDHEN, CDR2 SYDVKM. This CDR3 region has 14 residues. CDR3 sequence: CASSEQGRGEKLFF. CDR3 bases: TGTGCCAGCAGTGAACAGGGAAGGGGTGAAAAACTGTTTTTT. The complete variable domain, with remaining parts taken from reference TRBV28 and TRBJ1-4, reads DVKVTQSSRYLVKRTGEKVFLECVQDMDHENMFWYRQDPGLGLRLIYFSYDVKMKEKGDIPEGYSVSREKKERFSLILESASTNQTSMYLCASSEQGRGEKLFFGSGTQLSVL.

This chain connects TRBV4-2 to TRBJ1-2; possibly TRBD1 for D (5 bases). CDR3 size: 15 residues. V lost 0 bases to trimming and J lost 8 bases, with 16 bases between them. CDR1 is LGHNA, CDR2 YNFKEQ, per germline. The CDR3 spells CASSQDAGQGLGYTF. In DNA form, the CDR3 reads TGTGCCAGCAGCCAAGATGCGGGGCAGGGACTCGGCTACACCTTC.

J is TRBJ1-5 and V is TRBV15; D is perhaps TRBD1 (5 bases). The CDR3 has 18 residues. Trimming took 8 bases from V and 7 from J, leaving 30 bases between them. From germline, CDR1 is LNHNV and CDR2 YYDKDF (reference sequence). In DNA form, the CDR3 reads TGTGCCACCCCCAGTCTGGGTCTCGGACGGGGGGGTAGACAGCCCCAGCATTTT. Translated: CATPSLGLGRGGRQPQHF.

This clonotype was counted at least ten times. V is TRBV20-1 and J is TRBJ2-2, with unresolved D. This CDR3 spans 18 amino acids. Germline V gene lookup returns CDR1 DFQATT and CDR2 SNEGSKA (reference sequence). Trimming cost V 2 bases and J 2 bases, with 21 bases left between them. This CDR3 is CSARLHAGKAANTGELFF. The CDR3 region has the DNA TGCAGTGCTAGACTCCACGCCGGTAAAGCCGCAAACACCGGGGAGCTGTTTTTT.

This clonotype was picked up a small number of times. V and J are TRBV19 and TRBJ2-6; 8 nucleotides match TRBD1. This CDR3 spans 18 amino acids. After removal of 3 bases from V and 3 bases from J, the junction contained 10 bases not matched to a gene. Germline CDR1 is LNHDA and CDR2 is SQIVND (reference sequence). The CDR3 DNA is TGTGCCAGTAGTATGAGGCCAGGGGGCACGGGTGGGGCCAACGTCCTGACTTTC. Protein sequence: CASSMRPGGTGGANVLTF. Looking up the rest from reference TRBV19 and TRBJ2-6 gives the full variable domain: DGGITQSPKYLFRKEGQNVTLSCEQNLNHDAMYWYRQDPGQGLRLIYYSQIVNDFQKGDIAEGYSVSREKKESFPLTVTSAQKNPTAFYLCASSMRPGGTGGANVLTFGAGSRLTVL.

The chain couples TRBV25-1 to TRBJ2-5; weak D call: TRBD1 (6 bases). This CDR3 comprises 14 residues. Germline V gene data show CDR1 as MGHDK and CDR2 as SYGVNS. The V gene lost 2 bases and the J gene lost 6 bases, with 13 bases spanning the gap. The CDR3 DNA sequence: TGTGCCAGCAGTGAACCAGGGGTTAAGAAGACCCAGTACTTC. Protein sequence: CASSEPGVKKTQYF.

This chain joins TRBV2 and TRBJ2-1, with D unresolved. V lost 3 bases, J lost 0 bases, and 9 bases lay in between. Germline V CDR1 and CDR2: SNHLY, FYNNEI. The CDR3 is made up of 15 amino acids. CDR3 residues: CASSDRESSYNEQFF. In nucleotides, the CDR3 is TGTGCCAGCAGTGACCGCGAGAGCTCCTACAATGAGCAGTTCTTC.

Comments on this clonotype: The junction does not match germline at one end; this may be a read error. This chain connects TRBV5-1 to TRBJ2-1; TRBD2 aligns across 9 bases. Germline-derived CDR1 and CDR2 are SGHRS and YFSETQ. This CDR3 region has 12 residues. The CDR3 nucleotides read TGTGCCAGCAGCTCGCAGCGGGAGGTTGGGTTCTTC. This gives the protein CASSSQREVGFF.

This clonotype occurred many times. The chain is built from TRBV12-3 or TRBV12-4 and TRBJ1-2, with D possibly being TRBD1 (6 bases). The CDR3 contains 16 residues. Trimming stripped 0 bases from V and 5 bases from J, with 16 bases between. The CDR3 nucleotides are TGTGCCAGCAGTTTAGCGTCCACAGGGCCGGGATATGGCTACACCTTC. This gives the protein CASSLASTGPGYGYTF.

The chain links TRBV20-1 to TRBJ2-7; 10 bases map to TRBD2. The closer fit of TRBJ2-3 to the DNA end suggests the J call may be wrong. This CDR3 is 16 amino acids long. Germline-derived CDR1 and CDR2 are DFQATT and SNEGSKA (reference sequence). The CDR3 DNA follows: TGCAGTGCTAGGGCCTTAGCGGGGGGAAGCTACGTTACGCAGTATTTT. Residues: CSARALAGGSYVTQYF.

The chain joins TRBV10-3 to TRBJ1-4, with TRBD1 identical over 8 bases. Germline CDR1 and CDR2: ENHRY and SYGVKD. J gave up 6 bases and V 6 bases, and 15 bases lay outside the gene matches. The CDR3 is made up of 17 amino acids. The CDR3 sequence is CAISLTFVGTGHEKLFF. CDR3 DNA sequence: TGTGCCATCAGCTTGACGTTTGTAGGGACAGGCCATGAAAAACTGTTTTTT.

CDR3 sequence: CASSLPATTDTQYF. In nucleotides, the CDR3 is TGTGCCAGCAGCTTGCCCGCTACCACAGATACGCAGTATTTT. V and J are TRBV5-6 and TRBJ2-3; no reliable D call. The V and J ends lost 1 base and 2 bases respectively, with 8 bases between them. The CDR3 contains 14 residues. Germline V gene lookup returns CDR1 SGHDT and CDR2 YYEEEE. Variable domain in full (rest from reference TRBV5-6 and TRBJ2-3): DAGVTQSPTHLIKTRGQQVTLRCSPKSGHDTVSWYQQALGQGPQFIFQYYEEEERQRGNFPDRFSGHQFPNYSSELNVNALLLGDSALYLCASSLPATTDTQYFGPGTRLTVL.

The chain couples TRBV10-3 to TRBJ1-5; TRBD1 matches 8 bases. Trimming took 6 bases from V and 14 from J; bases not matched to a gene: 3. Germline-derived CDR1 and CDR2 are ENHRY and SYGVKD. The CDR3 sequence is 10 residues long. This CDR3 is CAISQGAKHF. Written as DNA, the CDR3 is TGTGCCATCAGCCAGGGGGCGAAGCATTTT.

The table lists this clonotype with many counts. The rearrangement joins TRBV7-9 to TRBJ2-7, with 7 bases aligning to TRBD2. The CDR3 extends over 15 amino acids. The V segment lost 5 bases and the J segment 3 bases; nucleotides outside the gene matches: 10. CDR1 is SEHNR and CDR2 is FQNEAQ in the germline V gene (reference sequence). Written as DNA, the CDR3 is TGTGCCAGCAGCCCGCTGGGCGGGAGTAGCTACGAGCAGTACTTC. It yields the protein CASSPLGGSSYEQYF.

The chain carries TRBV7-9 and TRBJ2-5; 16 nucleotides match TRBD2. J gave up 5 bases and V 5 bases, and 11 bases lay outside the gene matches. CDR3 size: 18 residues. CDR1 SEHNR and CDR2 FQNEAQ come from the germline V gene (reference sequence). Here the CDR3 DNA reads TGTGCCAGCAGCCCAGGGACTAGCGGGAGGGCCAGTCGGGAGACCCAGTACTTC. Encoded protein: CASSPGTSGRASRETQYF.

A remark on this clonotype: This could be a read error, since a much larger clone is one nucleotide away. The chain joins TRBV12-3 or TRBV12-4 to TRBJ2-5; TRBD2 agrees at 9 bases. Unmatched junction bases numbered 7, after V lost 7 bases and J lost 1 base. This CDR3 is 15 amino acids long. CDR3 coding DNA: TGTGCCAGCAAGGGGACTAGCAGTCCCCAAGAGACCCAGTACTTC. This encodes CASKGTSSPQETQYF.

With regard to this clonotype: With a much larger clone just one base away, this may be a read error. This chain joins TRBV12-3 or TRBV12-4 and TRBJ1-2; a weak D match, TRBD1 (6 bases). The CDR3 is 13 amino acids. Trimming stripped 6 bases from V and 10 bases from J, with 18 bases between. The CDR3: CASSPLSGAAYTF. For the CDR3, the DNA is TGTGCCAGCAGCCCCCTCTCAGGGGCCGCCTACACCTTC.

This clonotype was recorded many times. The chain is built from TRBV7-9 and TRBJ1-2; possible D gene TRBD1, 5 bases. V lost 7 bases to trimming and J lost 1 base, with 10 bases between them. CDR3 length equals 13 residues. Germline V gene lookup returns CDR1 SEHNR and CDR2 FQNEAQ (reference sequence). CDR3 DNA sequence: TGTGCCAGCACACAGGATAATAACTATGGCTACACCTTC. As protein: CASTQDNNYGYTF.

On this clonotype itself: A single base separates this from a much larger clone, so it may be a read error. The V and J genes are TRBV7-9 and TRBJ1-5, with a possible D match to TRBD1 (5 bases). Trimming stripped 1 base from V and 5 bases from J, with 9 bases between. This CDR3 contains 14 residues. Germline CDR1 and CDR2: SEHNR and FQNEAQ (reference sequence). The CDR3 region is CASSLGGLDQPQHF. The CDR3 nucleotides read TGTGCCAGCAGCTTAGGGGGACTAGATCAGCCCCAGCATTTT.

This clonotype appeared many times. The CDR3 coding sequence is TGTGCCAGCAGCTTAGGGCTAGCGACCTACGAGCAGTACTTC. This sequence encodes CASSLGLATYEQYF. The chain links TRBV7-6 to TRBJ2-7, with D possibly TRBD2 on 6 matching bases. The CDR3 consists of 14 residues. Germline V CDR1 and CDR2: SGHVS, FNYEAQ. V dropped 1 base and J dropped 2 bases, with 9 bases sitting between them. The full variable domain, in which reference TRBV7-6 and TRBJ2-7 provide the parts outside the CDR3, is GAGVSQSPRYKVTKRGQDVALRCDPISGHVSLYWYRQALGQGPEFLTYFNYEAQQDKSGLPNDRFSAERPEGSISTLTIQRTEQRDSAMYRCASSLGLATYEQYFGPGTRLTVT.

The chain uses TRBV6-5 and TRBJ1-4, with 9 positions matching TRBD1. The V gene end was trimmed by 2 bases and the J gene end by 7 bases; junction bases not matched to a gene: 11. In germline, CDR1 is MNHEY, CDR2 SVGAGI. The CDR3 extends over 17 amino acids. The CDR3 DNA reads as TGTGCCAGCAGTTACGCGACAGGGGGGTGGGAACGTGAAAAACTGTTTTTT. Protein sequence: CASSYATGGWEREKLFF.

This clonotype was picked up many times. V gene TRBV2 combines with J gene TRBJ1-6; the match to TRBD1 covers 8 bases. J lost 10 bases, V lost 4 bases, and 9 bases had no gene match. CDR1 SNHLY and CDR2 FYNNEI come from the germline V gene. This CDR3 spans 15 amino acids. In DNA form, the CDR3 reads TGTGCCAGCAGTGGTACCGGGGCAGGGGGCTCACCCCTCCACTTT. Its translation is CASSGTGAGGSPLHF.

This rearrangement joins TRBV25-1 to TRBJ2-7; 8 bases are a match to TRBD2. The germline CDR1 and CDR2 sequences are MGHDK and SYGVNS. The CDR3 has 13 amino acids. V gave up 4 bases and J gave up 2 bases; unmatched junction bases: 1. The CDR3 protein is CASSVAGTYEQYF. CDR3 DNA sequence: TGTGCCAGCAGTGTAGCGGGGACCTACGAGCAGTACTTC.

This clonotype was observed many times. This rearrangement joins TRBV29-1 to TRBJ2-7; TRBD1 aligns across 7 bases. This CDR3 has 15 residues. V gave up 3 bases and J gave up 0 bases; unmatched junction bases: 8. The germline V gene has CDR1 SQVTM and CDR2 ANQGSEA. This CDR3 is CSVDPPGQSSYEQYF. The CDR3 DNA sequence: TGCAGCGTTGATCCGCCGGGACAGAGCTCCTACGAGCAGTACTTC.

This clonotype was counted many times. The rearrangement uses TRBV12-3 or TRBV12-4 and TRBJ1-1; 8 nucleotides agree with TRBD1. J was trimmed by 1 base and V by 3 bases; bases with no gene match: 7. CDR3 size: 16 residues. CDR3 nucleotide sequence: TGTGCCAGCAGTTTCAACAGGGGGTTCGGGAACACTGAAGCTTTCTTT. This sequence encodes CASSFNRGFGNTEAFF.

Remarks on this clonotype: A clone one base away is much larger, so this may be a read error. J is TRBJ1-2 and V is TRBV12-3 or TRBV12-4; D call uncertain. The CDR3 runs 13 residues. Trimming shortened V by 6 bases and J by 2 bases, and 10 bases separated the two germline ends. CDR3 nucleotides: TGTGCCAGCAGGGCCATGGCAAACTATGGCTACACCTTC. This codes for CASRAMANYGYTF.

At least ten counts were recorded for this clonotype. CDR3 region: CASSEVGTLTYEQYF. DNA for the CDR3: TGTGCCAGCAGTGAAGTCGGGACCCTGACCTACGAGCAGTACTTC. The J gene is TRBJ2-7, the V gene TRBV6-1; D possibly uses TRBD1 or TRBD2 (5 bases each). CDR3 length: 15 residues. The germline CDR1 and CDR2 sequences are MNHNS and SASEGT. V was pared by 1 base and J by 2 bases, with 12 bases between.

This clonotype was detected only a few times. This chain connects TRBV10-1 to TRBJ2-2, with 8 bases lining up with TRBD1. The CDR3 is 13 residues long. Germline assignment: CDR1 WNHNN and CDR2 SYGVQD (reference sequence). V lost 6 bases and J lost 6; bases outside the gene matches: 3. CDR3 in amino acids: CASRDREAGELFF. The CDR3 DNA reads TGCGCCAGCAGGGACAGGGAAGCCGGGGAGCTGTTTTTT.

This clonotype was recorded at least ten times. This chain joins TRBV5-1 and TRBJ1-1, with D perhaps matching TRBD1 (5 bases). This CDR3 is 17 amino acids long. Germline CDR1 and CDR2: SGHRS and YFSETQ. The V and J ends lost 1 base and 0 bases respectively, with 16 bases between them. This chain's CDR3 is CASSLWGPEGLNTEAFF. CDR3 nucleotides: TGCGCCAGCAGCTTGTGGGGTCCGGAGGGGTTGAACACTGAAGCTTTCTTT.